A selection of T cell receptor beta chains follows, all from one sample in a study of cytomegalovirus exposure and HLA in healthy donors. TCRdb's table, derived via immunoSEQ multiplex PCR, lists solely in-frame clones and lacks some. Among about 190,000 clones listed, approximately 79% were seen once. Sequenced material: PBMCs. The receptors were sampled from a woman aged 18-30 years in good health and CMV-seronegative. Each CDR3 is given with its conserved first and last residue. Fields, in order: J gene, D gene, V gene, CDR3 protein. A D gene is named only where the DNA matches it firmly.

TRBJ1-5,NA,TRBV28,CASSETISNQPQHF
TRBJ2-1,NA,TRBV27,CASSLREEGNEQFF
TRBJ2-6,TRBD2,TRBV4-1,CASSQEGGTGANVLTF
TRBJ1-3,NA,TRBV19,CASSQGNGNTIYF
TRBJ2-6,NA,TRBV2,CANWEVLNSGANVLTF
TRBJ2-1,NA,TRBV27,CASSPNYNEQFF
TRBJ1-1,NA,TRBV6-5,CASSRDWDNTEAFF
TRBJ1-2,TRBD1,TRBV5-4,CASSLGSGQGAYGYTF
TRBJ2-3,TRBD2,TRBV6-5,CASSYGAGGQQDTQYF
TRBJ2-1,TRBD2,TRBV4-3,CASSQVRAAGQFF
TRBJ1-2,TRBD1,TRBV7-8,CASSLALPGQRYGYTF
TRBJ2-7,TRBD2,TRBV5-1,CASSLDLGGKVQYF
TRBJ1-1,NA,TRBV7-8,CASTNRVVNAEAFF
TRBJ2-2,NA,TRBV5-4,CASSSVTPNTGELFF